The 5 T cell receptor beta chains below were found in one sample sequenced in a study of cytomegalovirus exposure and HLA in healthy donors. PCR primers comprised 60 Vbeta and 13 Jbeta primers. Some clones are missing from TCRdb's copy, which holds only in-frame ones; the method was immunoSEQ multiplex PCR. The sample has nearly 110,000 clones; 65% to 85% are singletons. Sequencing used PBMCs. Source of these receptors: a male donor in good health and CMV-seropositive.

This chain connects TRBV5-4 to TRBJ2-7, with 9 nucleotides matching TRBD2. This CDR3 is built from 15 residues. Trimming at V came to 0 bases and at J to 3 bases, leaving 4 bases not matched to a gene. The germline CDR1 and CDR2 sequences are SGHNT and YYREEE (reference sequence). The CDR3: CASSLGIAGDYEQYF. CDR3 bases: TGTGCCAGCAGCTTGGGGATAGCGGGAGACTACGAGCAGTACTTC.

The chain employs TRBV4-1 and TRBJ1-5; TRBD1 is a possible D gene (5 bases). This CDR3 contains 14 residues. The ends were cut back, 3 bases at V and 2 bases at J, with 8 bases in the middle. Germline V lookup: CDR1 MGHRA, CDR2 YSYEKL. The CDR3 bases are TGCGCCAGCAGCCACGACAGAGGCAATCAGCCCCAGCATTTT. Translation gives CASSHDRGNQPQHF.

The rearrangement uses TRBV12-2 and TRBJ1-1; TRBD1, the D gene given by the table, was not confirmed from the DNA. TRBV12-2 is listed as a pseudogene. This CDR3 region has 16 residues. The CDR3 DNA reads as TGTGCAAGTCGCCTTTTTAACAGGGGGCGGGGCACTGAAGCTTTCTTT. The encoded protein is CASRLFNRGRGTEAFF.

The chain recombines TRBV7-9 with TRBJ1-3, with D possibly matching TRBD1 (6 bases). The germline CDR1 and CDR2 sequences are SEHNR and FQNEAQ (reference sequence). The CDR3 spans 15 residues. The V end lost 6 bases, the J end lost 2 bases, and 14 bases lay between the germline ends. CDR3 amino acids: CASSSGTPAGNTIYF. CDR3 nucleotides: TGTGCCAGCAGTTCCGGGACACCAGCTGGAAACACCATATATTTT. The variable domain in full, completed from reference TRBV7-9 and TRBJ1-3, reads DTGVSQNPRHKITKRGQNVTFRCDPISEHNRLYWYRQTLGQGPEFLTYFQNEAQLEKSRLLSDRFSAERPKGSFSTLEIQRTEQGDSAMYLCASSSGTPAGNTIYFGEGSWLTVV.

J is TRBJ2-7 and V is TRBV6-5, with TRBD2 identical over 8 bases. Germline V lookup: CDR1 MNHEY, CDR2 SVGAGI. Germline trimming cut 2 bases from V and 5 bases from J; bases unmatched to any gene: 8. The CDR3 consists of 15 residues. The CDR3 DNA reads as TGTGCCAGCAGTTACCGTCAGCGGGAGATCAACGAGCAGTACTTC. Residues: CASSYRQREINEQYF.